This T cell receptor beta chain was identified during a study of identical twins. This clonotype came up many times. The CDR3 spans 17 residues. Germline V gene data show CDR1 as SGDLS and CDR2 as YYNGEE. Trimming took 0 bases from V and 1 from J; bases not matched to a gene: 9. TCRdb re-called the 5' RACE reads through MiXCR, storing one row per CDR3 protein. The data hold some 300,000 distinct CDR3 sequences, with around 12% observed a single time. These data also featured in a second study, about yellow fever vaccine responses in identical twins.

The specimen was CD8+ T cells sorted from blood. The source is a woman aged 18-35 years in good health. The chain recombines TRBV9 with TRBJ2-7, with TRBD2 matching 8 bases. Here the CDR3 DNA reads TGTGCCAGCAGCGTAGATGACCGGGAGGGCGAATCCTACGAGCAGTACTTC. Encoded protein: CASSVDDREGESYEQYF.